This entry features one T cell receptor (beta chain) sequence. The sample originates from a study of blood T cell repertoires in COVID-19. Here immunoSEQ multiplex PCR was the method, and the copy in TCRdb shows in-frame clones only, minus some. In the table there are approximately 210,000 clones, 80% of which are singletons. Enrollees, roughly 18 to 90 years old, lived in 24 US areas. Cohort placement rested on clinical history that participants reported themselves. This CDR3 contains 14 residues. Germline-derived CDR1 and CDR2 are SGHNT and YYREEE (reference sequence). V lost 1 base to trimming and J lost 1 base, with 8 bases between them.

The chain employs TRBV5-4 and TRBJ1-2, with D possibly TRBD1 on 5 matching bases. Sequenced material: PBMCs or T cells enriched from blood (not recorded which). The receptor's source is a man aged 25 to 45 with acute COVID-19. The CDR3 reads CASSLQGRNYGYTF. CDR3 DNA sequence: TGTGCCAGCAGCTTGCAGGGTCGTAACTATGGCTACACCTTC.